The next 25 T cell receptor beta chains were all read from a single sample in a study of PD-1 blockade in classical Hodgkin lymphoma (TCRdb year 2020). The time point label for this specimen denotes: cycle 2 day 1 (C2D1) of nivolumab. Relapse after autologous stem cell transplantation had occurred in all trial patients, and cohorts A, B and C were distinguished by prior brentuximab vedotin exposure. Library generation was performed with the immunoSEQ multiplex PCR assay. TCRdb carries this immuneACCESS record with in-frame sequences only. Its versions omit some clonotypes, under half of them owing to an unresolved V gene in the studies checked, with the rest unexplained. Present in this sample are about 100,000 clones, more than 85% of which were seen just once. The ten largest clones add up to about 7.1% of the sample. Sample: peripheral blood mononuclear cells (PBMCs), taken before the second cycle of nivolumab. The origin of the receptors is a human donor with classical Hodgkin lymphoma.

The chain employs TRBV6-5 and TRBJ2-1; a weak D match, TRBD1 (6 bases). Trimming stripped 6 bases from V and 4 bases from J, with 10 bases between. CDR1 is MNHEY and CDR2 is SVGAGI in the germline V gene. The CDR3 is 13 residues long. Here the CDR3 reads CASRKGQYNEQFF. The DNA for the CDR3 is TGTGCCAGCAGAAAAGGACAGTACAATGAGCAGTTCTTC.

This chain connects TRBV10-3 to TRBJ2-5; D remains ambiguous. Germline assignment: CDR1 ENHRY and CDR2 SYGVKD. The CDR3 sequence is 15 residues long. V dropped 4 bases and J dropped 5 bases, with 17 bases sitting between them. CDR3 sequence (DNA): TGTGCCATCAGTGCCTCCGGAGAGTCCCTCGAGACCCAGTACTTC. Protein sequence: CAISASGESLETQYF.

The chain has TRBV7-9 and TRBJ1-4; D is possibly TRBD1 (6 bases). Between the trimmed V and J ends, which lost 1 base and 7 bases, there was a span of 10 bases. The CDR3 sequence is 14 residues long. Germline V gives CDR1 SEHNR, CDR2 FQNEAQ (reference sequence). CDR3 coding DNA: TGTGCCAGCAGCTTAGACAGGACAGCTGAAAAACTGTTTTTT. Translating gives CASSLDRTAEKLFF.

V usage is TRBV30 and J usage is TRBJ1-2; D call uncertain. Germline V gene data show CDR1 as GTSNPN and CDR2 as SVGIG (reference sequence). The CDR3 runs to 11 residues. V lost 4 bases, J lost 7 bases, and 10 bases lay in between. CDR3 DNA sequence: TGTGCCTGGATTGGCCTCCTTGGCTACACCTTC. It is translated as CAWIGLLGYTF. Full variable domain (remainder filled in from reference TRBV30 and TRBJ1-2): SQTIHQWPATLVQPVGSPLSLECTVEGTSNPNLYWYRQAAGRGLQLLFYSVGIGQISSEVPQNLSASRPQDRQFILSSKKLLLSDSGFYLCAWIGLLGYTFGSGTRLTVV.

The chain employs TRBV7-2 and TRBJ1-5, with D possibly matching TRBD1 (5 bases). This CDR3 is built from 15 residues. Germline CDR1 is SGHTA and CDR2 is FQGNSA. The V and J ends lost 2 bases and 4 bases respectively, with 12 bases between them. The DNA of the CDR3 is TGTGCCAGCAGCTTATGGGGGGGGGTGAATCAGCCCCAGCATTTT. Protein: CASSLWGGVNQPQHF.

The chain is built from TRBV5-5 and TRBJ2-3, with D possibly matching TRBD1 (5 bases). This CDR3 spans 17 amino acids. Germline values: CDR1 SGHKS, CDR2 YYEKEE (reference sequence). With 4 bases removed from V and 0 bases from J, the gap between germline ends came to 18 bases. CDR3 protein: CASSQEVTGPSTDTQYF. The CDR3 DNA reads TGTGCCAGCAGCCAAGAGGTCACAGGTCCTAGCACAGATACGCAGTATTTT.

This chain connects TRBV6-5 to TRBJ1-2; a weak D match, TRBD1 (5 bases). The CDR3 extends over 15 amino acids. V dropped 7 bases and J dropped 2 bases, with 17 bases sitting between them. The germline CDR1 and CDR2 sequences are MNHEY and SVGAGI. Here the CDR3 DNA reads TGTGCCAGCACTAGGGAACAGGCGGGCAACTATGGCTACACCTTC. Protein: CASTREQAGNYGYTF.

The J gene is TRBJ2-7, the V gene TRBV7-5; no DNA check was done on the table's D call, TRBD2. TRBV7-5 has pseudogene status. The CDR3 runs to 10 residues. The CDR3 region has the DNA TGTGTCAGAAGCCTCCTGGAGCAGTACTTC. Translating it yields CVRSLLEQYF.

The chain employs TRBV5-8 and TRBJ1-2; 7 bases fit TRBD1. V was clipped by 4 bases and J by 5 bases; unmatched bases: 5. This CDR3 is built from 13 residues. Looked up from germline, CDR1 is SGHTS and CDR2 is YDEGEE. The CDR3 reads CASSLGQVYGYTF. The CDR3 coding sequence is TGTGCCAGCAGCCTCGGACAGGTGTATGGCTACACCTTC.

This clone was found a few times. The chain joins TRBV15 to TRBJ2-7; TRBD2 agrees at 7 bases. The V segment lost 1 base and the J segment 1 base; nucleotides outside the gene matches: 16. The CDR3 has 19 amino acids. Germline-derived CDR1 and CDR2 are LNHNV and YYDKDF (reference sequence). CDR3 nucleotides: TGTGCCACCAGCAGAGGGGGAGAGCAGGGAGGGGTCCTTTCCTACGAGCAGTACTTC. This translates into CATSRGGEQGGVLSYEQYF.

This clone was seen only once. Other nucleotide sequences from this sample produce the same CDR3. V usage is TRBV13 and J usage is TRBJ1-1; D possibly corresponds to TRBD1 (5 bases). Looked up from germline, CDR1 is PRHDT and CDR2 is FYEKMQ (reference sequence). V shed 1 base and J shed 4 bases, with 19 bases lying between them. This CDR3 region has 17 residues. The CDR3, as DNA: TGTGCCAGCAGCTTAGAGGGGTGGGGGGAGGGCCGCACTGAAGCTTTCTTT. Protein sequence: CASSLEGWGEGRTEAFF. Using reference TRBV13 and TRBJ1-1 for the parts outside the CDR3, the full variable domain is AAGVIQSPRHLIKEKRETATLKCYPIPRHDTVYWYQQGPGQDPQFLISFYEKMQSDKGSIPDRFSAQQFSDYHSELNMSSLELGDSALYFCASSLEGWGEGRTEAFFGQGTRLTVV.

V usage is TRBV7-2 and J usage is TRBJ2-3, with D perhaps being TRBD1 or TRBD2 (5 bases each). Trimming cost V 3 bases and J 0 bases, with 16 bases left between them. The CDR3 is 17 amino acids. The germline V gene has CDR1 SGHTA and CDR2 FQGNSA. This chain's CDR3 is CASSLRQGPSSTDTQYF. For the CDR3, the DNA is TGTGCCAGCAGCTTGAGGCAGGGACCTTCTAGCACAGATACGCAGTATTTT.

This clone was detected only once. The V gene is TRBV28, the J gene TRBJ2-1; D perhaps matches TRBD2 (6 bases). Germline CDR1 MDHEN, CDR2 SYDVKM. The CDR3 extends over 12 amino acids. Trimming cost V 6 bases and J 13 bases, with 16 bases left between them. The CDR3 protein is CASSPKRAFQFF. The CDR3 DNA reads TGTGCCAGCAGCCCTAAGCGGGCTTTCCAGTTCTTC.

The chain joins TRBV2 to TRBJ2-1; TRBD2 is a possible D gene (5 bases). Germline-derived CDR1 and CDR2 are SNHLY and FYNNEI. The CDR3 loop spans 15 amino acids. Trimming removed 11 bases from V and 0 bases from J, with 17 bases in between. CDR3 in DNA: TGTGCCGTCCTCCTTCAGCGGAGCTCCTACAATGAGCAGTTCTTC. Amino acids: CAVLLQRSSYNEQFF.

This clone was detected only once. V gene TRBV7-3 combines with J gene TRBJ2-5, with D hard to call. The CDR3 loop spans 13 amino acids. V lost 5 bases and J 7 bases, leaving 14 bases between the germline ends. CDR1 SGHTA and CDR2 FQGTGA come from the germline V gene. CDR3 nucleotides: TGTGCCAGCAGCCCAGAACCTGCAGGGACCCAGTACTTC. It codes for CASSPEPAGTQYF.

The genes are TRBV4-2 and TRBJ1-5; D call uncertain. There are 14 residues in the CDR3. The germline V and J ends were trimmed by 1 base and 7 bases, with 11 bases remaining between them. Germline V CDR1 and CDR2: LGHNA, YNFKEQ. The CDR3 here is CASSQVTARQPQHF. The CDR3 DNA reads as TGTGCCAGCAGCCAAGTTACGGCGAGGCAGCCCCAGCATTTT.

The genes are TRBV28 and TRBJ2-3; 8 nucleotides agree with TRBD2. Germline V gene sequence: CDR1 MDHEN, CDR2 SYDVKM. J gave up 1 base and V 3 bases, and 3 bases lay outside the gene matches. CDR3 length: 15 amino acids. CDR3 loop: CASSFPGGGTDTQYF. The CDR3 nucleotides are TGTGCCAGCAGTTTTCCCGGGGGGGGCACAGATACGCAGTATTTT.

The V call is TRBV12-5, the J call TRBJ1-2; maybe TRBD1 (6 bases). CDR1 is LGHNT and CDR2 is FRNRAP in the germline V gene. The CDR3 spans 15 residues. V lost 1 base to trimming and J lost 4 bases, with 13 bases between them. The CDR3 DNA is TGTGCTAGTGGTTTGGCCGGACAGTTTAGCTATGGCTACACCTTC. It is translated as CASGLAGQFSYGYTF. The complete variable domain, with remaining parts taken from reference TRBV12-5 and TRBJ1-2, reads DARVTQTPRHKVTEMGQEVTMRCQPILGHNTVFWYRQTMMQGLELLAYFRNRAPLDDSGMPKDRFSAEMPDATLATLKIQPSEPRDSAVYFCASGLAGQFSYGYTFGSGTRLTVV.

The CDR3 DNA is TGCGCCAGCAGCCCGTATTCGGCCGGACTTAATTATGGCTACACCTTC. Translation: CASSPYSAGLNYGYTF. This chain joins TRBV5-1 and TRBJ1-2; D gene ambiguous. This CDR3 has 16 residues. CDR1 is SGHRS and CDR2 is YFSETQ in the germline V gene. V lost 4 bases and J lost 5, with 21 bases in between.

The J gene is TRBJ2-3, the V gene TRBV19; 8 positions agree with TRBD2. CDR3 size: 15 residues. Losses at the gene ends were 5 bases for V and 5 bases for J; bases not matched to a gene: 9. Per the germline V gene, CDR1 is LNHDA and CDR2 is SQIVND (reference sequence). For the CDR3, the DNA is TGTGCCAGTAGTGAGGCACGGGGGGGGGTAGATACGCAGTATTTT. Protein: CASSEARGGVDTQYF.

The rearrangement links TRBV5-1 to TRBJ2-7; maybe TRBD1 (6 bases). Trimming stripped 4 bases from V and 0 bases from J, with 8 bases between. Germline CDR1 reads SGHRS; CDR2 reads YFSETQ. CDR3 length: 13 amino acids. In nucleotides, the CDR3 is TGCGCCAGCAGCAAGGACAGCTCCTACGAGCAGTACTTC. As protein: CASSKDSSYEQYF.

The CDR3 region has the DNA TGTGCCAGCAGCCCCCGGCAAGGGGGTCGGACTGAAGCTTTCTTT. Translation gives CASSPRQGGRTEAFF. The chain carries TRBV11-2 and TRBJ1-1, with D possibly matching TRBD1 (6 bases). The CDR3 totals 15 residues. V lost 5 bases and J lost 5, with 18 bases in between. CDR1 and CDR2 (germline): SGHAT, FQNNGV.

The rearrangement joins TRBV9 to TRBJ1-3; 7 bases are a match to TRBD1. Germline CDR1 reads SGDLS; CDR2 reads YYNGEE. V was pared by 8 bases and J by 2 bases, with 10 bases of the junction left unmatched. CDR3 length: 15 amino acids. CDR3 residues: CASTQGGGPGNTIYF. For the CDR3, the DNA is TGTGCCAGTACCCAGGGGGGGGGCCCTGGAAACACCATATATTTT.

This clone showed up just a few times. V usage is TRBV4-2 and J usage is TRBJ2-3; D not certain. Germline lookup yields CDR1 LGHNA and CDR2 YNFKEQ. V was trimmed by 1 base and J by 0 bases, leaving 8 bases between them. The CDR3 has 15 residues. The CDR3 loop reads CASSQVDQSTDTQYF. CDR3 sequence (DNA): TGTGCCAGCAGCCAAGTTGACCAAAGCACAGATACGCAGTATTTT.

This chain uses TRBV7-9 with TRBJ1-1; possible D gene TRBD1, 6 bases. The CDR3 is 15 residues long. The germline gives CDR1 SEHNR, CDR2 FQNEAQ (reference sequence). V was clipped by 5 bases and J by 3 bases, with 16 bases between them. The CDR3 loop is CASSKTLQGHTEAFF. The CDR3 DNA follows: TGTGCCAGCAGCAAAACACTACAGGGTCACACTGAAGCTTTCTTT.